The 5 T cell receptor beta chains presented below share a single source sample, sequenced in a study of PD-L1 blockade in urothelial cancer. Time point of the sample: peripheral blood 6 weeks after treatment start. The repertoire was sequenced with immunoSEQ multiplex PCR; TCRdb's copy has only in-frame clones and lacks some. This table holds 42,000 or so clones, around 80% found once. Source: PBMCs, taken around atezolizumab (anti-PD-L1) treatment. The source is a man in his 60s with urothelial cancer.

This sequence joins TRBV28 and TRBJ2-2; 9 bases are a match to TRBD2. From germline, CDR1 is MDHEN and CDR2 SYDVKM. The CDR3 contains 15 residues. Trimming cost V 5 bases and J 5 bases; bases outside gene matches: 6. As DNA, the CDR3 is TGTGCCAGCAGTGGGGGACTAGCTGGGACCGGGGAGCTGTTTTTT. It specifies CASSGGLAGTGELFF.

V and J are TRBV9 and TRBJ2-7; 9 nucleotides align to TRBD2. Germline CDR1 reads SGDLS; CDR2 reads YYNGEE. CDR3 length: 13 amino acids. The V and J ends lost 6 bases and 5 bases, in that order; junction bases with no gene match: 6. Written as DNA, the CDR3 is TGTGCCAGCAATGGCGGGGGGGCACACGAGCAGTACTTC. It encodes CASNGGGAHEQYF. The variable domain in full, completed from reference TRBV9 and TRBJ2-7, reads DSGVTQTPKHLITATGQRVTLRCSPRSGDLSVYWYQQSLDQGLQFLIQYYNGEERAKGNILERFSAQQFPDLHSELNLSSLELGDSALYFCASNGGGAHEQYFGPGTRLTVT.

The chain links TRBV18 to TRBJ2-7; tentatively, D is TRBD1 (6 bases). The V end was cut by 3 bases, the J end by 6 bases, with 18 bases between. Germline V CDR1 and CDR2: KGHSH, LQKENI. The length of the CDR3 is 15 residues. The CDR3 DNA reads TGTGCCAGCTCACCTTCGGACAGCCTTTTCTCCGAGCAGTACTTC. This translates into CASSPSDSLFSEQYF.

A single count supports this clone. The rearrangement uses TRBV28 and TRBJ1-5; TRBD1 matches at 8 bases. With 6 bases clipped from V and 5 bases from J, the junction kept 9 bases outside the gene matches. The CDR3 totals 15 residues. Looked up from germline, CDR1 is MDHEN and CDR2 is SYDVKM. The CDR3 coding sequence is TGTGCCAGCAGGCGCCAGGGGGCCAGGGATCAGCCCCAGCATTTT. Protein sequence: CASRRQGARDQPQHF. Variable domain in full (rest from reference TRBV28 and TRBJ1-5): DVKVTQSSRYLVKRTGEKVFLECVQDMDHENMFWYRQDPGLGLRLIYFSYDVKMKEKGDIPEGYSVSREKKERFSLILESASTNQTSMYLCASRRQGARDQPQHFGDGTRLSIL.

The chain links TRBV11-2 to TRBJ1-1; the D gene is possibly TRBD1 (6 bases). Germline V gene sequence: CDR1 SGHAT, CDR2 FQNNGV. This CDR3 region has 14 residues. The V end was cut by 6 bases, the J end by 4 bases, with 15 bases between. The CDR3: CASRLQGISTEAFF. In nucleotides, the CDR3 is TGTGCCAGCAGATTACAGGGTATAAGCACTGAAGCTTTCTTT. The whole variable domain, remainder taken from reference TRBV11-2 and TRBJ1-1, is EAGVAQSPRYKIIEKRQSVAFWCNPISGHATLYWYQQILGQGPKLLIQFQNNGVVDDSQLPKDRFSAERLKGVDSTLKIQPAKLEDSAVYLCASRLQGISTEAFFGQGTRLTVV.